This passage covers 6 T cell receptor beta chains from one sample sequenced in a study of blood T cell repertoires in COVID-19. The assay was immunoSEQ multiplex PCR, and TCRdb's table has in-frame clones only and misses some. The sample records fewer than 500,000 clones, roughly 90% being singletons. Sequencing used PBMCs or T cells enriched from blood (not recorded which). The receptor source for this set is a woman in her 30s with acute COVID-19.

The V call is TRBV27, the J call TRBJ1-6, with a possible D match to TRBD1 (5 bases). CDR1 and CDR2 from the germline V gene are MNHEY and SMNVEV (reference sequence). The ends were cut back, 0 bases at V and 8 bases at J, with 20 bases in the middle. The CDR3 consists of 18 residues. CDR3: CASSLSAGLWPWDSPLHF. The DNA for the CDR3 is TGTGCCAGCAGTTTATCGGCAGGGCTATGGCCGTGGGATTCACCCCTCCACTTT.

V usage is TRBV5-4 and J usage is TRBJ2-7, with a weak D call TRBD2 (5 bases). The germline CDR1 and CDR2 sequences are SGHNT and YYREEE (reference sequence). The V end was cut by 5 bases, the J end by 4 bases, with 7 bases between. This CDR3 has 11 amino acids. CDR3 DNA: TGTGCCAGCAGACGAGGGTACGAGCAGTACTTC. It yields the protein CASRRGYEQYF.

Only a few counts were recorded for this clone. This chain uses TRBV29-1 with TRBJ2-2; 10 positions agree with TRBD1. There are 16 residues in the CDR3. In germline, CDR1 is SQVTM, CDR2 ANQGSEA. Germline trimming cut 3 bases from V and 5 bases from J; bases unmatched to any gene: 9. CDR3 sequence (DNA): TGCAGCGTTGAGGAGCCGGGACAGGGGATTACCGGGGAGCTGTTTTTT. Amino acid sequence: CSVEEPGQGITGELFF.

This clone occurred once. CDR3 nucleotide sequence: TGTGCCAGCAGCCATGAGGCGGGGGGACGCGATACGCAGTATTTT. It encodes CASSHEAGGRDTQYF. The rearrangement joins TRBV3-1 (or the pseudogene TRBV3-2) to TRBJ2-3; 8 nucleotides match TRBD2. With V trimmed by 3 bases and J by 6 bases, 8 bases remained unmatched. CDR3 length: 15 amino acids. Germline-derived CDR1 and CDR2 are LGHDT and YNNKEL (reference sequence).

This chain links TRBV12-3 or TRBV12-4 with TRBJ1-5; D unclear. The CDR3 is 13 residues long. Trimming removed 6 bases at V and 3 bases at J, with 9 bases between. The CDR3 coding sequence is TGTGCCAGCAGCCGCGGGATCAATCAGCCCCAGCATTTT. It translates to CASSRGINQPQHF.

The chain links TRBV11-2 to TRBJ1-6; the match to TRBD1 covers 7 bases. The germline CDR1 and CDR2 sequences are SGHAT and FQNNGV. The CDR3 has 15 amino acids. Trimming took 5 bases from V and 9 from J; bases not matched to a gene: 10. DNA for the CDR3: TGTGCCAGCAGCCCAGCAACGGGACAGCTTTCACCCCTCCACTTT. This sequence encodes CASSPATGQLSPLHF.